These T cell receptor beta chains were read from a single sample in a study of blood T cell repertoires in COVID-19. The assay was immunoSEQ multiplex PCR, and TCRdb's table has in-frame clones only and misses some. The sample lists more than 300,000 clones, roughly nine tenths occurring once. Specimen: peripheral blood. The source of these receptors is a man aged 18 to 30 who had recovered from COVID-19. The CDR3 runs from the conserved cysteine through the conserved F or W. A D gene is named only where the DNA matches it firmly. A clone size is listed for some rows: how often the clone was seen (once, few, many), or a class if it is expanded.

v_gene,d_gene,abundance,j_gene,CDR3aa,CDR3nt
TRBV12-5,-,-,TRBJ1-4,CASGSLPDRKNEKLFF,TGTGCTAGTGGTTCCCTCCCCGACAGGAAAAATGAAAAACTGTTTTTT
TRBV6-1,-,-,TRBJ2-1,CASSESWASSYNEQFF,TGTGCCAGCAGTGAAAGTTGGGCCAGCTCCTACAATGAGCAGTTCTTC
TRBV6-4,-,-,TRBJ1-1,CASRRGTNTEAFF,TGTGCCAGCAGACGCGGGACGAACACTGAAGCTTTCTTT
TRBV11-2,-,-,TRBJ1-5,CASSLTLSQPQHF,TGTGCCAGCAGCTTAACTCTGAGTCAGCCCCAGCATTTT
TRBV4-3,-,-,TRBJ1-3,CASSQDPTGKGNTIYF,TGCGCCAGCAGCCAAGATCCCACAGGGAAGGGAAACACCATATATTTT
TRBV5-1,-,-,TRBJ2-5,CASSLGGRQETQYF,TGCGCCAGCAGCTTGGGAGGGCGGCAAGAGACCCAGTACTTC
TRBV9,TRBD2,-,TRBJ2-3,CASSVVGGRTDTQYF,TGTGCCAGCAGCGTAGTCGGCGGGAGAACAGATACGCAGTATTTT
TRBV7-2,TRBD1,-,TRBJ1-2,CASSIRTGTGDGYTF,TGTGCCAGCAGCATCCGGACAGGGACTGGAGACGGCTACACCTTC
TRBV10-1,-,-,TRBJ1-6,CASSESYRISPLHF,TGCGCCAGCAGTGAGTCGTACAGGATCTCACCCCTCCACTTT
TRBV20-1,-,-,TRBJ1-2,CSAQWTAGYTF,TGCAGTGCTCAATGGACAGCTGGCTACACCTTC
TRBV25-1,-,-,TRBJ2-7,CASSYLLTGEQYF,TGTGCCAGCAGTTATCTCCTTACGGGCGAGCAGTACTTC
TRBV11-2,-,once,TRBJ2-3,CASSYTRFATDTQYF,TGTGCCAGCAGTTATACTAGGTTCGCCACAGATACGCAGTATTTT
TRBV30,TRBD1,-,TRBJ1-2,CAWSGTGEIDGYTF,TGTGCCTGGAGTGGGACAGGGGAAATAGATGGCTACACCTTC
TRBV9,-,-,TRBJ2-1,CASSVGVNNEQFF,TGTGCCAGCAGCGTAGGAGTTAATAATGAGCAGTTCTTC
TRBV10-3,-,-,TRBJ2-7,CATKEGPPGEQYF,TGTGCCACGAAAGAAGGGCCCCCGGGAGAGCAGTACTTC
TRBV9,TRBD2,-,TRBJ2-7,CASSSGGTLGGYEQYF,TGTGCCAGCAGCTCGGGGGGAACTTTAGGTGGCTACGAGCAGTACTTC
TRBV13,TRBD2,-,TRBJ2-1,CASSLRLAGDSYNEQFF,TGTGCCAGCAGCTTAAGACTAGCGGGGGATTCTTACAATGAGCAGTTCTTC
TRBV6-6,-,-,TRBJ2-7,CASSPSGAGYEQYF,TGTGCCAGCAGCCCCAGCGGCGCGGGTTACGAGCAGTACTTC
TRBV28,TRBD1,-,TRBJ2-7,CASMGQGNEQYF,TGTGCCAGCATGGGACAGGGTAACGAGCAGTACTTC
TRBV6-1,-,-,TRBJ1-1,CASSEAGSEAFF,TGTGCCAGCAGTGAGGCAGGCAGTGAAGCTTTCTTT
TRBV24-1,TRBD2,-,TRBJ2-1,CATSESGGALDEQFF,TGTGCCACCAGTGAGAGCGGGGGGGCTCTTGATGAGCAGTTCTTC